Included here is one T cell receptor (beta chain) sequence, with context. The specificity of this receptor is unknown. One end of the junction is discordant with germline, which a read error may explain. The entry originates in a study of cytomegalovirus exposure and HLA in healthy donors (dated by TCRdb to 2016 to 2017). Regarding the research as a whole: An earlier analysis of roughly 610 of the donors reported 276 Gb of sequence data and around 100 million unique TCR beta sequences obtained from about 180 million T cells. An early release that covered more than 550 HLA-typed donors contained around 300 gigabases of sequencing data and around 85 million unique TCR sequences. Among the roughly 400 genotyped donors, approximately 76% belonged to the genetic ancestry cluster associated with self-reported Caucasian donors. The study was designed to test whether signatures of past pathogen exposure could be identified by cataloging public T cell receptors. The study used immunosequencing to profile the T cell repertoires of more than 650 subjects and linked those repertoires to cytomegalovirus serostatus. In addition to the first cohort of 666 subjects, a separate validation cohort of 120 different subjects was used. High-throughput TCR immunosequencing, statistical association of individual TCRs with disease status, and machine learning were combined to predict cytomegalovirus infection status. In a later analysis, previously published TCR beta repertoires from 670 or so donors were re-analyzed and high-resolution HLA genotyping was added so that TCR occurrence patterns could be studied. Rather than drawing on any new phenotypic data, the later analysis identified candidate immune exposures from TCR beta sequences and the way those sequences occurred across donors. To decide whether each TCR beta V gene segment behaved as functional or pseudogenic, an earlier analysis of approximately 600 of the donors relied on high-throughput TCR beta sequencing. Donor age, sex, ethnicity and CMV serostatus were collected together with the repertoire data. A later genetic analysis took genome-wide SNP genotypes for about three fifths of the 666 donors and used that subset as a discovery cohort. All discovery cohort repertoires had been generated using a single sequencing platform. Both class I and class II loci were covered by HLA typing, at four-digit resolution. The number of donors typed differed by locus, with about 620-630 for A, B, C, DRB1 and DQB1, around 500 for DQA1, 606 for DPA1, and some 440 for DPB1. A few DR-DQ haplotypes were treated as single units for association and clustering because of strong linkage in the cohort. Among 300 to 500 genotyped donors of the cohort, an average of roughly 230,000 unique TCR beta nucleotide sequences was sequenced per donor, of which about 19% were non-productive.

Study-wide findings and limitations: For the cohort, immune exposure information was limited to CMV serostatus. Across donors, most TCR sequences were observed very rarely, whereas some public TCRs were present in many individuals. According to a later analysis, most CMV-associated TCR beta chains appeared to be HLA-restricted, and the HLA associations seemed to be driven largely by CMV exposure. The presence/absence analyses assumed that sequencing depth was roughly uniform across donors, and that assumption may not be true. A total of 164 TCR beta chains were listed by the study as associated with cytomegalovirus. Only TCR beta chains were sequenced in this cohort, and the absence of alpha or paired-chain data limited detectable features. Because HLA typing was missing for some donors at each locus, association tests included only the typed subset. Correlated functional status among segregating V segments might reflect linkage disequilibrium, but an unknown experimental factor could not be ruled out. In a later genetic analysis, a missense DCLRE1C variant was associated with V-gene and J-gene trimming of TCR beta chains, and the association was replicated in an independent cohort. Strong co-occurrence of HLA alleles, especially DR and DQ, made assigning TCR associations to individual alleles difficult. In an earlier analysis of some 550 of the donors, most TCR beta V segments were observed in productive rearrangements about 87% or about 30% of the time, broadly matching IMGT annotations. In a later analysis, HLA-associated TCR beta chains showed more clonal expansion and lower generation probabilities than non-associated chains that were equally common. A further reported finding was that TCR beta sequences accurately predicted the HLA-A and HLA-B alleles for most subjects in the first cohort. In a later genetic analysis, fewer N-insertions in productive TCRs were reported among donors in an Asian-associated ancestry cluster than the roughly 700-donor mean. In a later analysis, 16,951 TCR beta sequences were associated with specific HLA alleles at a false discovery rate of 0.05. In a later analysis, TCR association rates were found to vary across HLA loci, with the most associated TCRs seen for DRB1 alleles and the fewest for HLA-C alleles. The authors suggested that the approach could potentially be generalized to other disease states and immunological phenotypes. Cytomegalovirus status was reported to be diagnosed by the classifier with high specificity and sensitivity in both the original and validation cohorts. In vitro tests confirmed that a few of the cytomegalovirus-associated TCR beta chains recognize cytomegalovirus antigens. A cluster of highly shared sequence variants was judged likely to be a technical artifact of the sequencing pipeline. Approximately 18 rarely observed V segments, including chromosome 9 orphons, were excluded from the earlier analysis of some 590 of the donors because counts were too low. Several of the top co-occurrence clusters appeared to be linked to parvovirus B19, influenza, CMV and Epstein-Barr virus, according to a later analysis.

In total, 500 to 700 healthy bone marrow donors made up the cohort. At the time of sampling, all cohort members were nominally healthy, though unrecorded immune exposures were likely present. The donor was CMV seropositive and belonged to the group of 270 or so seropositive cohort members. A peripheral blood sample was provided by each donor, and peripheral blood mononuclear cells were used for TCR beta sequencing. Genomic DNA extraction from the blood cell samples was performed with the Qiagen DNeasy Blood Extraction Kit. The library relied on the immunoSEQ multiplex PCR assay. For the multiplex PCR, a mixture combining 60 forward primers for TCR Vbeta segments and 13 reverse primers for TCR Jbeta segments was used. Amplification of the CDR3 region of rearranged TCR beta genes was performed with a multiplex PCR assay on genomic DNA. The amplified TCR beta libraries were sequenced on the Illumina HiSeq System as 87-base-pair reads. For the original study's pipeline: A later analysis counted about 76 million unique TCR beta chains across the roughly 700 repertoires, and some 11 million of these chains were shared by at least two donors. Raw reads were error-corrected and collapsed into unique sequences with a nearest-neighbor algorithm that merged closely related sequences to remove PCR and sequencing errors. CDR3 sequences were aligned to IMGT reference sequences to assign V, D and J gene segments. For a sequence to be retained, a match of at least six nucleotides to both a V gene segment and a J gene segment was required. Rearrangements were classified as productive when the CDR3 lacked stop codons and remained in frame with V and J, and all other rearrangements were classified as non-productive. Following IMGT convention, CDR3 was defined as the stretch from the second conserved V-encoded cysteine to the conserved J-encoded phenylalanine. In an earlier analysis of approximately 500 of the donors, sequences lacking an unambiguous match to a single V gene segment were excluded. In an earlier analysis of a few hundred of the donors, V segments were called functional above 56.7% productive rearrangements and were called segregating when the between-donor standard deviation exceeded 5%. To diagnose cytomegalovirus status from the catalog of TCR beta chain sequences, a statistical classification framework was built. V and J gene assignment, in a later analysis, came from comparing TCR nucleotide sequences with IMGT/GENE-DB human TR gene sequences. The TCRdist pipeline was used in a later analysis to assign CDR3 sequences and most-parsimonious VDJ recombination scenarios. In a later analysis, each TCR beta chain was defined by its CDR3 amino acid sequence together with its V-gene family, and reads without a unique V-gene family were excluded. A later analysis removed roughly 590 highly shared, low-generation-probability nucleotide sequences to deal with suspected cross-contamination and a sequencing artifact. In a later analysis, a clonal expansion index was calculated for each public chain from normalized within-repertoire ranks of inferred template counts. Generation probabilities in a later analysis came from a VDJ recombination model fitted to out-of-frame rearrangements, and those results were checked against IGoR. In a later analysis, TCR-TCR, TCR-HLA and TCR-CMV co-occurrence was scored with hypergeometric tests, and a repertoire-size bias correction was applied to TCR pairs. A later analysis estimated false discovery rates by permuting HLA or CMV assignments 20 times. In a later analysis, co-occurring TCRs were grouped using DBSCAN, with TCRdist sequence similarity added in when clustering inside HLA-allele-positive subsets. For co-occurrence clustering, repertoires with fewer than 30,000 or more than 120,000 public chains were excluded, along with 5 or 6 repertoires with anomalous nucleotide sharing. The table comes from immuneACCESS by way of TCRdb, which keeps in-frame sequences with V and J called. Part of the clones is missing from these tables; in studies checked, under half for an unresolved V gene and the rest for unknown reasons. That table gives V, J and clone size, and the DNA gave D and trimming. The sample profile shows roughly 220,000 clones; around 70% of them were found once. The ten largest clones capture 2.6% of the sample.

This receptor was identified in a man aged 40-55 years in good health and CMV-seropositive. Sequenced input: PBMCs.

The CDR3 protein sequence reads: CASGEGQGHQLQHF. The nucleotides read TGTGCTAGTGGTGAAGGACAGGGCCATCAGCTCCAGCATTTT. Rearrangement joined TRBV12-5 to TRBJ1-5, and TRBD1 matches 8 of the central bases. Taken from the germline V gene, the CDR1 and CDR2 loops are LGHNT and FRNRAP. Its CDR3 holds 14 amino acids, cysteine through phenylalanine. Solely the CDR3 DNA is kept, with 42 bases framed from the first base.